The entry that follows covers one TCR beta chain sequence. What it recognizes is unknown. The data were taken from a study of cytomegalovirus exposure and HLA in healthy donors. Measured with immunoSEQ multiplex PCR; TCRdb has only the in-frame clones, and not every one. The data show fewer than 70,000 clones, with 90% seen just once and roughly 3% held by the top ten. General study points: It was confirmed in vitro that a few of the CMV-associated chains were specific for CMV antigens.

Germline CDR1 reads SGHRS; CDR2 reads YFSETQ. The CDR3 sequence is 15 residues long. V shed 2 bases and J 4 bases; nucleotides not matched to a gene: 4. The sample consisted of PBMCs. The TCR originated in a man aged 18 to 30 in good health and CMV-seronegative. The chain uses TRBV5-1 and TRBJ2-1; 9 bases are shared with TRBD2. The CDR3 DNA is TGCGCCAGCAGCTTTAAGCGGGGGGCATACAATGAGCAGTTCTTC. Residues: CASSFKRGAYNEQFF.